This T cell receptor beta chain was captured in a study of OX40 agonist ivuxolimab in advanced cancers. Profiled with immunoSEQ multiplex PCR; TCRdb holds only in-frame clones, not every one. The sample contains 60,000 to 90,000 clones, approximately 86% of which appear only once. Germline V CDR1 and CDR2: MNHEY, SVGAGI. The CDR3 contains 14 residues. Trimming cost V 6 bases and J 4 bases; bases outside gene matches: 5. The chain joins TRBV6-5 to TRBJ2-4; 8 nucleotides agree with TRBD2. This clonotype was sampled from an adult with an advanced solid tumor such as melanoma, head and neck, liver or kidney cancer. The material sequenced was CD4+ or CD8+ T cells sorted from blood, taken in a trial of the OX40 agonist ivuxolimab. The DNA of the CDR3 is TGTGCCAGCAGGACCGGGGGGGCGAAAAACATTCAGTACTTC. Its translation is CASRTGGAKNIQYF.